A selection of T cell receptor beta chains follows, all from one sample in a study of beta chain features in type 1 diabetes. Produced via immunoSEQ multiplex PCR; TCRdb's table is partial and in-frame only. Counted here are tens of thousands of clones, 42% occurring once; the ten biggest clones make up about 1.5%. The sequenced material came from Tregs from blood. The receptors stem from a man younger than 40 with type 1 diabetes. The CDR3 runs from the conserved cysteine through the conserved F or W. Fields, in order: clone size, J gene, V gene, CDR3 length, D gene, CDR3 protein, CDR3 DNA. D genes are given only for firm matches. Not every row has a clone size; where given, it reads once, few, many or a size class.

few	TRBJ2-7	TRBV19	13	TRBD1	CASGGQGTYEQYF	TGTGCCAGCGGGGGACAGGGGACCTACGAGCAGTACTTC
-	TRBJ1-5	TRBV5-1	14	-	CASSLDRIQEPQHF	TGCGCCAGCAGCTTGGACAGGATTCAAGAGCCCCAGCATTTT
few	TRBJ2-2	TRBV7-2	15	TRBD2	CASSLVGTSLRELFF	TGTGCCAGCAGCTTAGTCGGGACTAGCCTCAGGGAGCTGTTTTTT
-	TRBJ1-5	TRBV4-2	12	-	CASSQGEGPQHF	TGTGCCAGCAGCCAAGGAGAGGGCCCCCAGCATTTT
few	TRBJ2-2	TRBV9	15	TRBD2	CASSVRGRDSGELFF	TGTGCCAGCAGCGTAAGAGGGAGGGACTCCGGGGAGCTGTTTTTT
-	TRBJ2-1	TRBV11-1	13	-	CASSSSRQGGQFF	TGTGCCAGCAGCTCTAGTAGACAGGGAGGCCAGTTCTTC
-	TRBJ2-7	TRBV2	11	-	CASSYSYEQYF	TGTGCCAGCTCCTACTCCTACGAGCAGTACTTC
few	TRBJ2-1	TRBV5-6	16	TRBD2	CASSSRLAGGPNEQFF	TGTGCCAGCAGCTCCCGACTAGCGGGGGGGCCCAATGAGCAGTTCTTC
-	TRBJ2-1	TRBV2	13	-	CASSLQGSNEQFF	TGTGCCAGCAGTCTCCAGGGAAGCAATGAGCAGTTCTTC
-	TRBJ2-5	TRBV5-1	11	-	CASQGFETQYF	TGCGCCAGCCAGGGTTTTGAGACCCAGTACTTC
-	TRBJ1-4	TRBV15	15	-	CATSREDTRNEKLFF	TGTGCCACCAGCAGAGAGGACACCCGTAATGAAAAACTGTTTTTT
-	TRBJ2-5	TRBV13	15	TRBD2	CASSLAGGNQETQYF	TGTGCCAGCAGCCTAGCGGGAGGCAACCAAGAGACCCAGTACTTC
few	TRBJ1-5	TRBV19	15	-	CASSIVPRNNQPQHF	TGTGCCAGTAGTATAGTTCCCAGAAACAATCAGCCCCAGCATTTT
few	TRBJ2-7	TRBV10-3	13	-	CAISESGSSEQYF	TGTGCCATCAGTGAGTCCGGTAGTTCCGAGCAGTACTTC
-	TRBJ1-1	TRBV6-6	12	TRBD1	CASSVQGAEAFF	TGTGCCAGCAGCGTACAGGGGGCAGAAGCTTTCTTT
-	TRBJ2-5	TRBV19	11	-	CASRIGETQYF	TGTGCCAGTAGGATCGGGGAGACCCAGTACTTC
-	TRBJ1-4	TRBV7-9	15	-	CASSFQGRWGEKLFF	TGTGCCAGCAGCTTCCAGGGGAGATGGGGTGAAAAACTGTTTTTT
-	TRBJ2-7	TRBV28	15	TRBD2	CASRPPGLAGYEQYF	TGTGCCAGCAGACCGCCGGGACTAGCGGGCTACGAGCAGTACTTC
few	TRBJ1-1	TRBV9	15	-	CASSVSALVNTEAFF	TGTGCCAGCAGCGTATCCGCGCTCGTGAACACTGAAGCTTTCTTT
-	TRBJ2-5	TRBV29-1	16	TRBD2	CSVEGSLAAQEETQYF	TGCAGCGTTGAGGGGTCGCTAGCGGCTCAGGAAGAGACCCAGTACTTC
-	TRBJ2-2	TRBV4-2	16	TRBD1	CASSLGTGVNTGELFF	TGTGCCAGCAGCCTGGGGACAGGAGTTAACACCGGGGAGCTGTTTTTT